This T cell receptor (beta chain) was recorded in a study of blood T cell repertoires in COVID-19. Study at large: Specimens from acute and convalescent COVID-19 originated in the United States, Italy and Spain.

Germline CDR1 and CDR2: LNHDA and SQIVND (reference sequence). The CDR3 is made up of 16 amino acids. The junction had 4 bases not matched to a gene; V was cut back by 6 bases and J by 0 bases. Data came from immunoSEQ multiplex PCR; TCRdb stores just in-frame clones and leaves some out. The repertoire holds approximately 54,000 clones, with 80% to 90% as singletons. The rearrangement joins TRBV19 to TRBJ2-3; 12 bases map to TRBD2. Sequenced input: peripheral blood. The receptor comes from a human donor in a cohort sampled during active COVID-19. CDR3 loop: CASRILAGGSTDTQYF. For the CDR3, the DNA is TGTGCCAGTAGGATACTAGCGGGAGGTAGCACAGATACGCAGTATTTT. Full variable domain (remainder filled in from reference TRBV19 and TRBJ2-3): DGGITQSPKYLFRKEGQNVTLSCEQNLNHDAMYWYRQDPGQGLRLIYYSQIVNDFQKGDIAEGYSVSREKKESFPLTVTSAQKNPTAFYLCASRILAGGSTDTQYFGPGTRLTVL.